The present TCR beta chain was sequenced within a study of cytomegalovirus exposure and HLA in healthy donors. Donors were drawn from the roughly 130-subject validation cohort, separate from the approximately 640-subject first cohort. Study-wide findings and caveats: As was reported, the classifier diagnosed cytomegalovirus status with high specificity and sensitivity. Researchers catalogued about 150 TCR beta chains as cytomegalovirus-associated. Later, an analysis found that TCR clusters from the first cohort tended to co-occur in the 110 or so validation repertoires.

V was pared by 2 bases and J by 7 bases, with 11 bases between. Germline V gene sequence: CDR1 MNHEY, CDR2 SVGAGI. The CDR3 runs to 13 residues. Profiled with immunoSEQ multiplex PCR; TCRdb holds only in-frame clones, not every one. The sample includes about 73,000 clones, around nine tenths of them seen just once. Notes on this clone: Its target is not known.

The TCR was taken from a young woman in good health and CMV-seropositive. The chain combines TRBV6-5 with TRBJ1-2; D is perhaps TRBD1 (5 bases). The material sequenced was PBMCs. The CDR3 nucleotides read TGTGCCAGCAGTTACCACCGACAGCGTGGCTACACCTTC. This codes for CASSYHRQRGYTF.